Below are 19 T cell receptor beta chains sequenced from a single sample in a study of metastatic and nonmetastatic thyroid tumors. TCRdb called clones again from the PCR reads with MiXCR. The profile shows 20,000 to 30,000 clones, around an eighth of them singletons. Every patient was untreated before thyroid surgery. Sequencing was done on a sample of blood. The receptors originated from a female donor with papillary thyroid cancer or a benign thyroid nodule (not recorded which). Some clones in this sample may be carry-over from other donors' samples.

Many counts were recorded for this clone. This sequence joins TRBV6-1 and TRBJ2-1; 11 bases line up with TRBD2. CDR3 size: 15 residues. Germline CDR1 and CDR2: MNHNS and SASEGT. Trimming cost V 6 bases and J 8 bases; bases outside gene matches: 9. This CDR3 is CASSQTSGSWDEQFF. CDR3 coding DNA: TGTGCCAGCAGCCAAACTAGCGGGAGTTGGGATGAGCAGTTCTTC.

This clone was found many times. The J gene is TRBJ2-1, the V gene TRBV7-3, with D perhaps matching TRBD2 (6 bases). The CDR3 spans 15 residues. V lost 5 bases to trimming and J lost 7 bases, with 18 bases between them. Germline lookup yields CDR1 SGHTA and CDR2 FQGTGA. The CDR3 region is CASSGGLSKGNEQFF. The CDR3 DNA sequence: TGTGCCAGCAGCGGGGGACTCTCCAAAGGGAATGAGCAGTTCTTC.

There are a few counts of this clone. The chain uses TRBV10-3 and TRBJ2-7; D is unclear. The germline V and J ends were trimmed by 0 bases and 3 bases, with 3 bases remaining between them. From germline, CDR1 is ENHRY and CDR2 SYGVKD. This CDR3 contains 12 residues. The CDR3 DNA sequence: TGTGCCATCAGTGAGTCGAGCTACGAGCAGTACTTC. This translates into CAISESSYEQYF.

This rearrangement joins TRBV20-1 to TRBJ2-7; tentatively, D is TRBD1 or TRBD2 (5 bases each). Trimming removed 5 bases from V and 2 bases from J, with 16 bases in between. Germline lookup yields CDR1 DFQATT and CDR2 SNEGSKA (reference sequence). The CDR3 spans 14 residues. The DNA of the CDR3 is TGCAGTGCTCCATCGGGACGCCTCGCCTACGAGCAGTACTTC. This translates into CSAPSGRLAYEQYF.

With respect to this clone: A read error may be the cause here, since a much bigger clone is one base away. CDR3 in amino acids: CSSSPGGEEQYF. CDR3 DNA: TGTTCCAGCAGCCCTGGAGGGGAGGAGCAGTACTTC. The chain combines TRBV5-6 with TRBJ2-7; D perhaps matches TRBD2 (6 bases). This CDR3 region has 12 residues. Germline loops: CDR1 SGHDT, CDR2 YYEEEE.

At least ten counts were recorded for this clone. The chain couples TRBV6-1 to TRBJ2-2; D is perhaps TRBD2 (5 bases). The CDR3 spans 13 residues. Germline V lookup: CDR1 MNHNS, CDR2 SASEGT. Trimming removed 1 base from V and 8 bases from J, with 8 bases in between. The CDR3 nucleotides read TGTGCCAGCAGTGAAGAGGAGGTAGGGGAGCTGTTTTTT. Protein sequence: CASSEEEVGELFF.

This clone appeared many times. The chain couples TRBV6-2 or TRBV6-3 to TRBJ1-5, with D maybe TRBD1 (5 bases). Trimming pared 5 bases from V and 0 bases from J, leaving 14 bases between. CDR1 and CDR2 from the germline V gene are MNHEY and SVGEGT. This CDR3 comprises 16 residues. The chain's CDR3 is CASSRQSPISNQPQHF. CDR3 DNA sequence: TGTGCCAGCAGTAGACAGAGCCCGATTAGCAATCAGCCCCAGCATTTT.

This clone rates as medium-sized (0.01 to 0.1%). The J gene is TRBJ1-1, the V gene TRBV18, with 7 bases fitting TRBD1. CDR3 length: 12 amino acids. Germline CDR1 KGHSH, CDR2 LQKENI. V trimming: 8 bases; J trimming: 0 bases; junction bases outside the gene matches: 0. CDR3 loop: CASGQVNTEAFF. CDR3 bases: TGTGCCAGCGGACAGGTGAACACTGAAGCTTTCTTT.

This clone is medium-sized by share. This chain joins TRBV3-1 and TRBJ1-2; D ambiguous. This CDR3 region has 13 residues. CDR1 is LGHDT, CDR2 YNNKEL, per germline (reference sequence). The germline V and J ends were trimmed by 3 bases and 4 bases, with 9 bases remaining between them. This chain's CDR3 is CASSQTRPYGYTF. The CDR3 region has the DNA TGTGCCAGCAGCCAGACCAGACCCTATGGCTACACCTTC.

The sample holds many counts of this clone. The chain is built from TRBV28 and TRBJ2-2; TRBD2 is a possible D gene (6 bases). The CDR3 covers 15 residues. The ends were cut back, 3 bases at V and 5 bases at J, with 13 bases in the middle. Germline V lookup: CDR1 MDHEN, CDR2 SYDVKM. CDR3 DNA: TGTGCCAGCAGTTTGGCGGGAAGGCGGACCGGGGAGCTGTTTTTT. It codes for CASSLAGRRTGELFF.

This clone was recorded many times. The CDR3 DNA follows: TGTGCCAGCAGCTTATGGCTAGCGGGAGCGTACAATGAGCAGTTCTTC. It translates to CASSLWLAGAYNEQFF. The rearrangement links TRBV7-9 to TRBJ2-1; the match to TRBD2 covers 10 bases. V shed 2 bases, J shed 4 bases, and the junction held 5 bases outside the gene matches. Looked up from germline, CDR1 is SEHNR and CDR2 is FQNEAQ (reference sequence). CDR3 length: 16 residues. The whole variable domain, remainder taken from reference TRBV7-9 and TRBJ2-1, is DTGVSQNPRHKITKRGQNVTFRCDPISEHNRLYWYRQTLGQGPEFLTYFQNEAQLEKSRLLSDRFSAERPKGSFSTLEIQRTEQGDSAMYLCASSLWLAGAYNEQFFGPGTRLTVL.

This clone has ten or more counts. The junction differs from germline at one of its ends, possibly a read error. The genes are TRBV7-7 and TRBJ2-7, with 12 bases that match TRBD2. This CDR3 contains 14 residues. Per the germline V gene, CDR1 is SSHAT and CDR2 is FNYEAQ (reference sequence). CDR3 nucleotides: TGTGCTAGCAGCCCGACTAGCGGGAGAGGCGAGCAGTACTTC. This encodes CASSPTSGRGEQYF.

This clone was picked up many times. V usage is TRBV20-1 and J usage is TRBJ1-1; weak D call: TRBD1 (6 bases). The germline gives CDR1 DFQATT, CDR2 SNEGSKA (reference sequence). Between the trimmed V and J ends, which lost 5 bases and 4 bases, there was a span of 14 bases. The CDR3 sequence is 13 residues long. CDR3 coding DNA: TGCAGTGCTCCGAAGGGGGTTGGCACTGAAGCTTTCTTT. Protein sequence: CSAPKGVGTEAFF.

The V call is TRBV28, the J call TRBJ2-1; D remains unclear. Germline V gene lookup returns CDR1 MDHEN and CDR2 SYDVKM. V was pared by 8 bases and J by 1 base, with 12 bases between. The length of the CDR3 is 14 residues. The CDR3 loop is CASRLGSSYNEQFF. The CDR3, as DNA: TGTGCCAGCCGACTGGGTAGTTCCTACAATGAGCAGTTCTTC.

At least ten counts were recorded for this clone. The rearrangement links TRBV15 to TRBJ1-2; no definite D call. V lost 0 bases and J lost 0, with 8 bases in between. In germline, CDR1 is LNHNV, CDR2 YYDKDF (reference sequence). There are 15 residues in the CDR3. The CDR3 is CATSRDRLANYGYTF. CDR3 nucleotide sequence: TGTGCCACCAGCAGAGATCGACTAGCTAACTATGGCTACACCTTC. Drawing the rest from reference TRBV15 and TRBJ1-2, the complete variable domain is DAMVIQNPRYQVTQFGKPVTLSCSQTLNHNVMYWYQQKSSQAPKLLFHYYDKDFNNEADTPDNFQSRRPNTSFCFLDIRSPGLGDTAMYLCATSRDRLANYGYTFGSGTRLTVV.

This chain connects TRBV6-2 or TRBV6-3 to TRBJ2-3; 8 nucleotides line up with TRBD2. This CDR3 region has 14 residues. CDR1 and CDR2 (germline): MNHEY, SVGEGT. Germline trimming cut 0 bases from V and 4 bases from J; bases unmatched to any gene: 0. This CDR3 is CASSYSAGADTQYF. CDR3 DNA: TGTGCCAGCAGTTACTCAGCGGGAGCAGATACGCAGTATTTT.

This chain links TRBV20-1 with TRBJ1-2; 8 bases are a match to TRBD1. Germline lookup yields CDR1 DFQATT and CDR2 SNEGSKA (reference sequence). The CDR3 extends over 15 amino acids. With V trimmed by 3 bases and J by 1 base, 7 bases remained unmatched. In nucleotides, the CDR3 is TGCAGTGCTAGCGTGCGGGACAGGCTTAACTATGGCTACACCTTC. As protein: CSASVRDRLNYGYTF.

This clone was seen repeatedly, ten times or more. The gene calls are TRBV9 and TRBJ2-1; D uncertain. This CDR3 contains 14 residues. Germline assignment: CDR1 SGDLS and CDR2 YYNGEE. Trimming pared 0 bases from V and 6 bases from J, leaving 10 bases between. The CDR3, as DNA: TGTGCCAGCAGCGTAGTCGGTAGACCCAATGAGCAGTTCTTC. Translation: CASSVVGRPNEQFF.

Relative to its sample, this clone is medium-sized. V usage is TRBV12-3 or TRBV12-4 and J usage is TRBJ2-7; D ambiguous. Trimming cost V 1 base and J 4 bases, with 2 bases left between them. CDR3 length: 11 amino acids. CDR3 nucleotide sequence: TGTGCCAGCAGTTTAGGGTACGAGCAGTACTTC. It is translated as CASSLGYEQYF.